At least ten counts were recorded for the clone carrying this T cell receptor beta chain. Trimming took off 0 bases at V and 1 base at J, with 14 bases between the two ends. The CDR3 runs to 17 residues. The data were taken from a study of human T cells and chemical hapten exposure. Unfractionated whole blood was the source from which total RNA was extracted. Within the library, unique molecular identifiers were attached to each individual cDNA molecule. TCRdb analysed the reads with MiXCR anew, one entry per CDR3 protein. Seen here are fewer than 150,000 distinct CDR3 sequences, 6.5% to 10% observed once, and the top ten hold roughly 1.5%.

The TCR sequence derives from a human donor in good health. Some clones in this sample may be carry-over from other donors' samples. Sequenced sample: whole blood. The chain is built from TRBV23-1 and TRBJ2-3; D is uncertain. TRBV23-1 is identified as an open reading frame with a role that is uncertain. The CDR3 protein is CASSQSDETHGTDTQYF. CDR3 nucleotide sequence: TGCGCCAGCAGTCAATCGGACGAGACCCATGGCACAGATACGCAGTATTTT.